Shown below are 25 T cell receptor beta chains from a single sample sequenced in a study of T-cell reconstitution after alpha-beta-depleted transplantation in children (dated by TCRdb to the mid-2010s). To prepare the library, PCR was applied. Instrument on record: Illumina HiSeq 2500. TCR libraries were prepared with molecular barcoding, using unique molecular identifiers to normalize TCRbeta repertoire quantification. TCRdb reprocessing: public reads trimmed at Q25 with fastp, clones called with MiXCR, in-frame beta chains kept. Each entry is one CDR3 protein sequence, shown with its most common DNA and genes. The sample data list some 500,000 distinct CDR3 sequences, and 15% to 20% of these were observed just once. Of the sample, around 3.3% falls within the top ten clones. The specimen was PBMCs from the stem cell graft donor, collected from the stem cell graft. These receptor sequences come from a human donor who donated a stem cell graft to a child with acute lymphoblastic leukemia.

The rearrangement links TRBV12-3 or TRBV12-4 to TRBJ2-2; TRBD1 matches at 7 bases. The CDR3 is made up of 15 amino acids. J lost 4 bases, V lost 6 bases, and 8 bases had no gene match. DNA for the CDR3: TGTGCCAGCAGCCGCGGCGCAGGGGGCACCGGGGAGCTGTTTTTT. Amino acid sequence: CASSRGAGGTGELFF.

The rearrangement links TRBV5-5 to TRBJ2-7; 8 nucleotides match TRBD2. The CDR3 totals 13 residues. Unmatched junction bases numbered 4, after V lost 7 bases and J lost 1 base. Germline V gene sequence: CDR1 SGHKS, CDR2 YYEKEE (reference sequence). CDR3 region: CASRLAISYEQYF. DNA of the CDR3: TGTGCCAGCCGACTAGCGATATCCTACGAGCAGTACTTC.

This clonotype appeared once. CDR3 DNA: TGTGCCAGCAGCCTAGGGCCAGGAACGGGTGAGCAGTTCTTC. It yields the protein CASSLGPGTGEQFF. This rearrangement joins TRBV6-4 to TRBJ2-1; D is uncertain. The germline V gene has CDR1 MRHNA and CDR2 SNTAGT. The CDR3 consists of 14 residues. Trimming pared 6 bases from V and 9 bases from J, leaving 18 bases between.

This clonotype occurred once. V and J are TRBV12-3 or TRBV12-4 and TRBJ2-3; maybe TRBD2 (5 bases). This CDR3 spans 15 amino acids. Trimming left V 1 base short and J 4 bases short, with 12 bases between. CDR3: CASSLGRAAPDTQYF. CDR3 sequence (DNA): TGTGCCAGCAGTTTAGGGCGAGCGGCTCCAGATACGCAGTATTTT.

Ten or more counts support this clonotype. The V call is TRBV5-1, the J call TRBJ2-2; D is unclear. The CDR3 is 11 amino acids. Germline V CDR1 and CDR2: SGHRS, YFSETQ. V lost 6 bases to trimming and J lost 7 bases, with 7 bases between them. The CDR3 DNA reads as TGCGCCAGCAAAGCGAACGGGGAGCTGTTTTTT. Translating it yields CASKANGELFF.

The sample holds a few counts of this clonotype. DNA for the CDR3: TGCAGTGTGTTGTTTTCGGACACTGAAGCTTTCTTT. Its translation is CSVLFSDTEAFF. The chain uses TRBV20-1 and TRBJ1-1, with D uncertain. The CDR3 is 12 residues long. Trimming removed 7 bases from V and 3 bases from J, with 12 bases in between. Germline V gene sequence: CDR1 DFQATT, CDR2 SNEGSKA (reference sequence).

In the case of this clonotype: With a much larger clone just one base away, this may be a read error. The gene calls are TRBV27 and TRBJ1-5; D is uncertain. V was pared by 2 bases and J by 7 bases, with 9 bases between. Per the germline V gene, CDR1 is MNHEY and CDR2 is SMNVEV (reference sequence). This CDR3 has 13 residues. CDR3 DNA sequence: TGTGCCAGCAGTTTAGCGGTCGAACAGCCCCAGCATTTT. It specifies CASSLAVEQPQHF.

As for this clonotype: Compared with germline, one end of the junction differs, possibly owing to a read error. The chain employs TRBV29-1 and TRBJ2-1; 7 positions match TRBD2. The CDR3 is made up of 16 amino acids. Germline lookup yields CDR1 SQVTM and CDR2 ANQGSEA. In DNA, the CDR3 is TGCAGCGTGCCCCCGGGGGAGGCTAGCGGCTACAATGCGCAGTTCTTC. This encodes CSVPPGEASGYNAQFF.

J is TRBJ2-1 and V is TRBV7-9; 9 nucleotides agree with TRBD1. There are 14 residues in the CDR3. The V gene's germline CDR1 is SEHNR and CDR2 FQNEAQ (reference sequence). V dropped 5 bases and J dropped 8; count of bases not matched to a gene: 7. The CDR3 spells CASSQGQGSDEQFF. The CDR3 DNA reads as TGTGCCAGCAGCCAGGGACAGGGTAGCGATGAGCAGTTCTTC.

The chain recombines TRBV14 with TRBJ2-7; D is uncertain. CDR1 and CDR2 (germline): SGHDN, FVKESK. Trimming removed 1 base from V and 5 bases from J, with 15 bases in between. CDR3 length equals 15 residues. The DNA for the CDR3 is TGTGCCAGCAGCCAAGTACGGATAAGGATGAACGAGCAGTACTTC. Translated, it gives CASSQVRIRMNEQYF.

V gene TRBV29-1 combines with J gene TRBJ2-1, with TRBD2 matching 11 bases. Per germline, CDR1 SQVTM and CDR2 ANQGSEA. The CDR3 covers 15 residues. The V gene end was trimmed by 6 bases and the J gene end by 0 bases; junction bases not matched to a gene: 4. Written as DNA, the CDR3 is TGCAGCGTGTCCACTAGCGGGGGCTCCTACAATGAGCAGTTCTTC. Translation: CSVSTSGGSYNEQFF.

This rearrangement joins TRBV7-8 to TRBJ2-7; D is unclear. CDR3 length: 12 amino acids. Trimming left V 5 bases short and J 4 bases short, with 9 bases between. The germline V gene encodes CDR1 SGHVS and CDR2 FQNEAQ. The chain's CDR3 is CASSPRLYEQYF. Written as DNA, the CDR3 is TGTGCCAGCAGCCCCCGTCTTTACGAGCAGTACTTC.

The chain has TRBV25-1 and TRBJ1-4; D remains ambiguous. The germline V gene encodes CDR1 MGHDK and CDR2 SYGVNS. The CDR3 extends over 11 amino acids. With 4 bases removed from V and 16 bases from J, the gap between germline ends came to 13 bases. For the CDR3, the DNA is TGTGCCAGCAGTGGGTTGAGGGAGGGGTTTTTT. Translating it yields CASSGLREGFF.

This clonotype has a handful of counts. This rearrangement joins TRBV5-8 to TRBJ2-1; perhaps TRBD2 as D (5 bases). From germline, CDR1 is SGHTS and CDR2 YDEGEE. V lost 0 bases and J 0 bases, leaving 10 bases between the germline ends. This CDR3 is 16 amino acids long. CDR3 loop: CASSLVLGSSYNEQFF. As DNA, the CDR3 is TGTGCCAGCAGCTTGGTCCTGGGGAGCTCCTACAATGAGCAGTTCTTC. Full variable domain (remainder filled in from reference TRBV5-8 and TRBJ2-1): EAGVTQSPTHLIKTRGQQATLRCSPISGHTSVYWYQQALGLGLQFLLWYDEGEERNRGNFPPRFSGRQFPNYSSELNVNALELEDSALYLCASSLVLGSSYNEQFFGPGTRLTVL.

CDR3 DNA: TGTGCCAGCAGTGTGACCCGAATGGTCACAGATACGCAGTATTTT. It codes for CASSVTRMVTDTQYF. The V and J genes are TRBV6-1 and TRBJ2-3; D remains unclear. Germline CDR1 and CDR2: MNHNS and SASEGT. V lost 4 bases and J 2 bases, leaving 13 bases between the germline ends. There are 15 residues in the CDR3.

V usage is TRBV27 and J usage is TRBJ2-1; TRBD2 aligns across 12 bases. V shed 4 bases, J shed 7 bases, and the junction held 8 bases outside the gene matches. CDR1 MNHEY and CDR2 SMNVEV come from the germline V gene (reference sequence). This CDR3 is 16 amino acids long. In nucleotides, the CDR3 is TGTGCCAGCAGTTCCCCGACTAGCGGGAGATCTAATGAGCAGTTCTTC. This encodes CASSSPTSGRSNEQFF.

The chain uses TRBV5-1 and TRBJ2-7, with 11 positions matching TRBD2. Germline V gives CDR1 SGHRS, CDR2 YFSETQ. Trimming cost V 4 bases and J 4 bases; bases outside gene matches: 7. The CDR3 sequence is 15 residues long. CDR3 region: CASSNPGTSGYEQYF. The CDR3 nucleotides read TGCGCCAGCAGCAACCCCGGGACTAGCGGTTACGAGCAGTACTTC.

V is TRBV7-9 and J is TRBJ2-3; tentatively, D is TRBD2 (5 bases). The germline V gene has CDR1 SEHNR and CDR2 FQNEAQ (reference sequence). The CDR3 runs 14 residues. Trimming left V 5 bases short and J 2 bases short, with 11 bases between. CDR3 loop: CASSRGWDTDTQYF. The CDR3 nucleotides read TGTGCCAGCAGCCGAGGGTGGGACACAGATACGCAGTATTTT.

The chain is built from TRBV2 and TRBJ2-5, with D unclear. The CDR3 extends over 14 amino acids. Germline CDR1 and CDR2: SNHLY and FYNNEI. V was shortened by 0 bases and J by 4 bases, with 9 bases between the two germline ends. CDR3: CASSEAIAPETQYF. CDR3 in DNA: TGTGCCAGCAGTGAAGCGATTGCCCCAGAGACCCAGTACTTC.

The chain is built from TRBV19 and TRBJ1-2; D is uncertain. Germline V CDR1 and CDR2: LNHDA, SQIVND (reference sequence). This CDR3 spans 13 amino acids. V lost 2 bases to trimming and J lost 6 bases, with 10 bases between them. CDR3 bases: TGTGCCAGTAGTATAATCCCCCAGGATGGCTACACCTTC. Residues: CASSIIPQDGYTF. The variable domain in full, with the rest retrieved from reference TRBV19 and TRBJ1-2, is DGGITQSPKYLFRKEGQNVTLSCEQNLNHDAMYWYRQDPGQGLRLIYYSQIVNDFQKGDIAEGYSVSREKKESFPLTVTSAQKNPTAFYLCASSIIPQDGYTFGSGTRLTVV.

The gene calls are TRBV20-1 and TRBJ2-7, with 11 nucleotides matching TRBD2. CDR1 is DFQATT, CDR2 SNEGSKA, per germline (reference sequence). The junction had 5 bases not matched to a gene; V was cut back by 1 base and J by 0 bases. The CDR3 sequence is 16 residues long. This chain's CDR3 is CSARGPGLAVSYEQYF. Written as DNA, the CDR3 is TGCAGTGCTAGAGGGCCGGGACTAGCGGTCTCCTACGAGCAGTACTTC.

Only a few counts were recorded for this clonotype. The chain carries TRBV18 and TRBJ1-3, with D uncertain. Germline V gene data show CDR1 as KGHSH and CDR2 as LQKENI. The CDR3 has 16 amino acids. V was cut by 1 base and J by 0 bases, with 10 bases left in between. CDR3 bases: TGTGCCAGCTCACCACAAACTTACAACTCTGGAAACACCATATATTTT. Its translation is CASSPQTYNSGNTIYF.

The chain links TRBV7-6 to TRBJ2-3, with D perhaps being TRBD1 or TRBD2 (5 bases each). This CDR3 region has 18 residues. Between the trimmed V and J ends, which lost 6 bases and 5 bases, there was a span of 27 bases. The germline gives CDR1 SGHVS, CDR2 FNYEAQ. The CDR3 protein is CASSRNFVVAQGGDTQYF. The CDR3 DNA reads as TGTGCCAGCAGTCGAAACTTCGTGGTAGCGCAGGGCGGAGATACGCAGTATTTT. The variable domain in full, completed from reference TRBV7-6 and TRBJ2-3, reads GAGVSQSPRYKVTKRGQDVALRCDPISGHVSLYWYRQALGQGPEFLTYFNYEAQQDKSGLPNDRFSAERPEGSISTLTIQRTEQRDSAMYRCASSRNFVVAQGGDTQYFGPGTRLTVL.

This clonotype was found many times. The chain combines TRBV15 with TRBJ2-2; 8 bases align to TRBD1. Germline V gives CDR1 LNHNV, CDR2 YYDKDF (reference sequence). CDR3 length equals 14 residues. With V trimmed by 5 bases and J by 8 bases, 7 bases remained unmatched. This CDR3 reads CATSQGAGPGELFF. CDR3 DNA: TGTGCCACCAGCCAGGGGGCTGGTCCTGGGGAGCTGTTTTTT. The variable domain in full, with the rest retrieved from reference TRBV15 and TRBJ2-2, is DAMVIQNPRYQVTQFGKPVTLSCSQTLNHNVMYWYQQKSSQAPKLLFHYYDKDFNNEADTPDNFQSRRPNTSFCFLDIRSPGLGDTAMYLCATSQGAGPGELFFGEGSRLTVL.

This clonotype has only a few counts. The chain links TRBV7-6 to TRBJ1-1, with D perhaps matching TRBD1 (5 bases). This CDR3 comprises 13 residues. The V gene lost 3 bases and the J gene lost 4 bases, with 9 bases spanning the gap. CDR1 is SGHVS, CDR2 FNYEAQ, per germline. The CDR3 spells CASSFQGGTEAFF. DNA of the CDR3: TGTGCCAGCAGCTTTCAGGGAGGCACTGAAGCTTTCTTT. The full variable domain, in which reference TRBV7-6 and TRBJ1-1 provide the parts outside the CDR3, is GAGVSQSPRYKVTKRGQDVALRCDPISGHVSLYWYRQALGQGPEFLTYFNYEAQQDKSGLPNDRFSAERPEGSISTLTIQRTEQRDSAMYRCASSFQGGTEAFFGQGTRLTVV.